Below, 20 T cell receptor beta chains from the same sample are listed, as sequenced in a study of Graves' ophthalmopathy and Graves' hyperthyroidism. Researchers took RNA transcripts and amplified TCR beta CDR3 regions from them. HTBI-primed first-round RT-PCR preceded second-round multiplex PCR. TCRdb reprocessed the multiplex PCR reads via MiXCR and lists one record per CDR3 protein. The sample holds 500,000 to 700,000 distinct CDR3 sequences, less than 45% seen once. Input material: peripheral blood or thyroid tissue (not recorded which). These receptors all stem from an adult man with Graves' hyperthyroidism.

There are a few counts of this clonotype. The J gene is TRBJ2-3, the V gene TRBV2; 8 nucleotides line up with TRBD2. The CDR3 loop spans 15 amino acids. V gave up 7 bases and J gave up 4 bases; unmatched junction bases: 10. The germline gives CDR1 SNHLY, CDR2 FYNNEI. CDR3 nucleotide sequence: TGTGCCAGCATTACAGCGGGAGTGGGCTCAGATACGCAGTATTTT. This encodes CASITAGVGSDTQYF.

This clonotype was recorded many times. This chain joins TRBV14 and TRBJ1-6; D remains ambiguous. The CDR3 spans 14 residues. Per germline, CDR1 SGHDN and CDR2 FVKESK. V was shortened by 2 bases and J by 6 bases, with 8 bases between the two germline ends. CDR3 sequence reads: CASSQRPSNSPLHF. The CDR3 DNA reads TGTGCCAGCAGCCAAAGGCCCTCTAATTCACCCCTCCACTTT.

In its sample, this clonotype was seen a few times. The rearrangement joins TRBV4-2 to TRBJ2-5; tentative D call: TRBD2 (6 bases). CDR1 LGHNA and CDR2 YNFKEQ come from the germline V gene. The CDR3 is 16 amino acids. V shed 5 bases and J shed 2 bases, with 18 bases lying between them. The CDR3 loop is CASSNDPTSTQETQYF. CDR3 in DNA: TGTGCCAGCAGCAACGACCCCACTAGCACACAAGAGACCCAGTACTTC.

There are many counts of this clonotype. The chain has TRBV18 and TRBJ1-2; possible D gene TRBD1, 5 bases. CDR1 is KGHSH, CDR2 LQKENI, per germline. The CDR3 consists of 12 residues. Deletions cut 4 bases from V and 5 bases from J, with 8 bases between. The CDR3 region has the DNA TGTGCCAGCTCACGGGGGACGTATGGCTACACCTTC. This codes for CASSRGTYGYTF. Using reference TRBV18 and TRBJ1-2 for the parts outside the CDR3, the full variable domain is NAGVMQNPRHLVRRRGQEARLRCSPMKGHSHVYWYRQLPEEGLKFMVYLQKENIIDESGMPKERFSAEFPKEGPSILRIQQVVRGDSAAYFCASSRGTYGYTFGSGTRLTVV.

DNA of the CDR3: TGTGCCAGCAGTTTTAGCGGGACAGGGGTCGGTGGCTACACCTTC. Translated: CASSFSGTGVGGYTF. The chain couples TRBV7-2 to TRBJ1-2, with 10 bases aligning to TRBD1. The CDR3 has 15 amino acids. The germline V gene has CDR1 SGHTA and CDR2 FQGNSA. Trimming removed 6 bases from V and 7 bases from J; junction bases left unmatched: 11.

In its sample, this clonotype was seen many times. The CDR3 region has the DNA TGTGCCAGCAGCCAGGGACAGCTTACCGGGGAGCTGTTTTTT. The encoded protein is CASSQGQLTGELFF. The J gene is TRBJ2-2, the V gene TRBV5-6; TRBD1 aligns across 7 bases. The germline CDR1 and CDR2 sequences are SGHDT and YYEEEE. Trimming at V came to 4 bases and at J to 5 bases, leaving 5 bases not matched to a gene. The CDR3 is 14 amino acids.

A few counts support this clonotype. This chain joins TRBV19 and TRBJ2-7; a possible D gene is TRBD1 (7 bases). Germline V gene data show CDR1 as LNHDA and CDR2 as SQIVND (reference sequence). The length of the CDR3 is 18 residues. V lost 6 bases, J lost 0 bases, and 24 bases lay in between. Here the CDR3 DNA reads TGTGCCAGTAGCCCCGGGGGACAGTATTCGCCCACCTCCTACGAGCAGTACTTC. This sequence encodes CASSPGGQYSPTSYEQYF. Full variable domain (outside the CDR3, taken from reference TRBV19 and TRBJ2-7): DGGITQSPKYLFRKEGQNVTLSCEQNLNHDAMYWYRQDPGQGLRLIYYSQIVNDFQKGDIAEGYSVSREKKESFPLTVTSAQKNPTAFYLCASSPGGQYSPTSYEQYFGPGTRLTVT.

The CDR3 DNA sequence: TGTGCCAGCAGCTTCGGAAACACCGGGGACACTGAAGCTTTCTTT. Its protein is CASSFGNTGDTEAFF. The V call is TRBV2, the J call TRBJ1-1; D not resolved. With 6 bases removed from V and 3 bases from J, the gap between germline ends came to 17 bases. Germline V gene sequence: CDR1 SNHLY, CDR2 FYNNEI. This CDR3 is built from 15 residues.

This clonotype was seen many times. This chain links TRBV9 with TRBJ2-2, with 14 bases that match TRBD2. This CDR3 has 19 residues. CDR1 and CDR2 from the germline V gene are SGDLS and YYNGEE. V shed 4 bases and J 4 bases; nucleotides not matched to a gene: 12. CDR3: CASSIYYGTSGRSTGELFF. The CDR3 region has the DNA TGTGCCAGCAGCATATACTATGGGACTAGCGGGAGAAGCACCGGGGAGCTGTTTTTT.

This clonotype has ten or more counts. V gene TRBV7-9 combines with J gene TRBJ1-2; 12 bases line up with TRBD1. The CDR3 is 17 residues long. Trimming cost V 5 bases and J 5 bases; bases outside gene matches: 12. Per germline, CDR1 SEHNR and CDR2 FQNEAQ (reference sequence). The CDR3 reads CASSRTGTGGLRYGYTF. The CDR3 bases are TGTGCCAGCAGCCGAACTGGGACAGGGGGCCTGCGGTATGGCTACACCTTC.

This clonotype was seen ten or more times. V gene TRBV9 combines with J gene TRBJ2-5; D possibly corresponds to TRBD2 (8 bases). The CDR3 extends over 16 amino acids. Trimming took 0 bases from V and 3 from J, leaving 15 bases between them. Germline values: CDR1 SGDLS, CDR2 YYNGEE. In DNA, the CDR3 is TGTGCCAGCAGCGTAGCGGGAGGGGGCACTAAAGAGACCCAGTACTTC. Its translation is CASSVAGGGTKETQYF.

In the case of this clonotype: Given a much more abundant clone one base away, this may be a read error. This chain joins TRBV24-1 and TRBJ1-2; TRBD1 agrees at 9 bases. The CDR3 sequence is 15 residues long. Germline-derived CDR1 and CDR2 are KGHDR and SFDVKD. After removal of 6 bases from V and 4 bases from J, the junction contained 8 bases not matched to a gene. This chain's CDR3 is CATSYGQGYGYGYTF. Here the CDR3 DNA reads TGTGCCACCAGTTACGGACAGGGGTACGGCTATGGCTACACCTTC.

Details on this clonotype: Lacking the conserved final phenylalanine or tryptophan, this CDR3 likely reflects a read error. The chain has TRBV2 and TRBJ1-2; no reliable D call. This CDR3 contains 16 residues. Germline values: CDR1 SNHLY, CDR2 FYNNEI. Deletions cut 6 bases from V and 4 bases from J, with 21 bases between. The CDR3 DNA sequence: TGTGCCAGCAGCGGCTTCAATACACTGATTGGCTATGGCTACACCCTC. Its translation is CASSGFNTLIGYGYTL.

V gene TRBV19 combines with J gene TRBJ2-2, with 11 nucleotides matching TRBD1. The CDR3 extends over 14 amino acids. V lost 6 bases, J lost 6 bases, and 3 bases stayed unmatched. CDR1 LNHDA and CDR2 SQIVND come from the germline V gene (reference sequence). The CDR3 sequence is CASRDRGRPGELFF. The CDR3 DNA is TGTGCCAGTAGGGACAGGGGGCGCCCCGGGGAGCTGTTTTTT.

Points on this clonotype: A much more abundant neighbour one base away suggests this may be a read error. The V and J genes are TRBV5-1 and TRBJ2-7; D gene unclear. The CDR3 covers 16 residues. Germline V gene sequence: CDR1 SGHRS, CDR2 YFSETQ. V lost 0 bases and J lost 3, with 16 bases in between. In DNA, the CDR3 is TGCGCCAGCAGCTTGGCAGTGGATCGCGCTTTCTACGAGCAGTACTTC. Translating gives CASSLAVDRAFYEQYF.

Comment on this clonotype: Being one base from a much bigger clone, this may be a read error. The rearrangement links TRBV7-9 to TRBJ2-2; 11 bases line up with TRBD1. This CDR3 is built from 14 residues. CDR1 and CDR2 (germline): SEHNR, FQNEAQ (reference sequence). The CDR3 loop is CASRDRGNTGALFF. In nucleotides, the CDR3 is TGTGCCAGCCGGGACAGGGGGAACACCGGGGCGCTGTTTTTT.

The chain combines TRBV20-1 with TRBJ2-3; perhaps TRBD2 as D (5 bases). Trimming stripped 7 bases from V and 1 base from J, with 18 bases between. The CDR3 extends over 15 amino acids. CDR1 and CDR2 (germline): DFQATT, SNEGSKA (reference sequence). The CDR3 reads CSVYSAAPGTDTQYF. DNA of the CDR3: TGCAGTGTTTACTCAGCGGCCCCAGGCACAGATACGCAGTATTTT.

This clonotype has at least ten counts. The rearrangement joins TRBV10-3 to TRBJ1-4, with D uncertain. The CDR3 extends over 13 amino acids. CDR1 is ENHRY, CDR2 SYGVKD, per germline. The ends were cut back, 11 bases at V and 5 bases at J, with 15 bases in the middle. The CDR3 region is CASTRTWNEKLFF. In DNA, the CDR3 is TGTGCCTCGACACGGACGTGGAATGAAAAACTGTTTTTT.

In the case of this clonotype: A much more abundant neighbour one base away suggests this may be a read error. The CDR3 does not close with the conserved phenylalanine or tryptophan, likely indicating a read error. V is TRBV29-1 and J is TRBJ1-2; D perhaps matches TRBD1 (5 bases). The V and J ends lost 2 bases and 2 bases respectively, with 9 bases between them. This CDR3 region has 13 residues. CDR1 and CDR2 (germline): SQVTM, ANQGSEA. The CDR3 region has the DNA TGCAGCGTTGAATCGGGGGACAACTATGGCTACACCCTC. This gives the protein CSVESGDNYGYTL.

This clonotype was detected many times. The chain couples TRBV9 to TRBJ2-7, with 8 bases matching TRBD1. CDR3 length: 14 amino acids. CDR1 is SGDLS, CDR2 YYNGEE, per germline. Losses at the gene ends were 3 bases for V and 3 bases for J; bases not matched to a gene: 5. CDR3 nucleotides: TGTGCCAGCAGCGCTGGGGACAGGATCTACGAGCAGTACTTC. It specifies CASSAGDRIYEQYF.